The 21 T cell receptor beta chains below were found in one sample sequenced in a study of Graves' ophthalmopathy and Graves' hyperthyroidism. Scientists amplified the TCR beta CDR3 regions from RNA transcripts. HTBI primers were employed in first-round RT-PCR, then a second-round multiplex PCR followed. One entry per CDR3 protein results from TCRdb running MiXCR on the multiplex PCR reads. The sample yields some 1.1 million distinct CDR3 sequences, about two fifths seen once. Sequenced material: peripheral blood or thyroid tissue (not recorded which). These receptors all stem from an adult man with Graves' hyperthyroidism.

The V call is TRBV13, the J call TRBJ2-3, with D hard to call. The ends were cut back, 5 bases at V and 0 bases at J, with 15 bases in the middle. Germline V lookup: CDR1 PRHDT, CDR2 FYEKMQ (reference sequence). The CDR3 has 16 amino acids. CDR3: CASSGRLGGSTDTQYF. CDR3 nucleotide sequence: TGTGCCAGCAGCGGCCGGCTGGGCGGCAGCACAGATACGCAGTATTTT.

This clonotype came up many times. CDR3 DNA sequence: TGCAGTGCGGCGGGGCGCAATGAAAAACTGTTTTTT. It specifies CSAAGRNEKLFF. The chain uses TRBV20-1 and TRBJ1-4; D perhaps matches TRBD1 (5 bases). V lost 6 bases and J lost 5, with 10 bases in between. This CDR3 is built from 12 residues. Germline lookup yields CDR1 DFQATT and CDR2 SNEGSKA (reference sequence).

In its sample, this clonotype was seen many times. The chain has TRBV7-2 and TRBJ1-5; TRBD1 aligns across 10 bases. V lost 5 bases, J lost 3 bases, and 4 bases stayed unmatched. Per the germline V gene, CDR1 is SGHTA and CDR2 is FQGNSA. The CDR3 has 15 amino acids. The CDR3 nucleotides read TGTGCCAGCAGCCGGGACAGGGGATTCAATCAGCCCCAGCATTTT. Encoded protein: CASSRDRGFNQPQHF.

In regard to this clonotype: A much larger clone differs from this one at a single base, so this may be a read error. CDR3 in amino acids: CASSKGAGFSYEQYF. In DNA, the CDR3 is TGTGCCAGCAGTAAAGGGGCAGGATTCTCCTACGAGCAGTACTTC. This chain connects TRBV24-1 to TRBJ2-7; a weak D match, TRBD1 (5 bases). This CDR3 region has 15 residues. The germline V gene encodes CDR1 KGHDR and CDR2 SFDVKD.

This clonotype was picked up a small number of times. V is TRBV2 and J is TRBJ1-5, with a possible D match to TRBD1 (6 bases). CDR1 is SNHLY and CDR2 is FYNNEI in the germline V gene. This CDR3 has 10 residues. V lost 6 bases and J lost 13, with 10 bases in between. DNA of the CDR3: TGTGCCAGCAGCTACAGGGCTCAGCATTTT. Amino acid sequence: CASSYRAQHF.

This clonotype was counted between two and nine times. V gene TRBV20-1 combines with J gene TRBJ2-7; TRBD2 is a possible D gene (6 bases). V shed 0 bases and J shed 2 bases, with 17 bases lying between them. The length of the CDR3 is 16 residues. Germline values: CDR1 DFQATT, CDR2 SNEGSKA (reference sequence). The CDR3 DNA reads TGCAGTGCTAGAGATCTTTATGGGCGGGGCGCCTACGAGCAGTACTTC. As protein: CSARDLYGRGAYEQYF.

This clonotype was detected only a few times. V is TRBV7-3 and J is TRBJ1-2; no clear D gene. V gave up 5 bases and J gave up 7 bases, with 20 bases separating them. This CDR3 region has 15 residues. Germline-derived CDR1 and CDR2 are SGHTA and FQGTGA. DNA of the CDR3: TGTGCCAGCAGCCCGTCGGACCGCGTTCGGCTTGGCTACACCTTC. Protein: CASSPSDRVRLGYTF.

This chain connects TRBV30 to TRBJ1-1; TRBD1 agrees at 9 bases. The germline gives CDR1 GTSNPN, CDR2 SVGIG (reference sequence). Trimming cost V 4 bases and J 1 base; bases outside gene matches: 7. The CDR3 has 15 residues. The CDR3: CAWIGTGSRNTEAFF. CDR3 DNA sequence: TGTGCCTGGATTGGGACAGGGTCACGGAACACTGAAGCTTTCTTT.

There are many counts of this clonotype. The genes are TRBV20-1 and TRBJ2-5; a possible D gene is TRBD2 (5 bases). V was shortened by 7 bases and J by 5 bases, with 17 bases between the two germline ends. The CDR3 consists of 13 residues. Germline CDR1 reads DFQATT; CDR2 reads SNEGSKA (reference sequence). The CDR3 sequence is CSVTRAAIETQYF. CDR3 nucleotide sequence: TGCAGTGTCACCCGAGCGGCTATTGAGACCCAGTACTTC.

This clonotype has a count of ten or more. This chain uses TRBV5-1 with TRBJ1-1; D unresolved. From germline, CDR1 is SGHRS and CDR2 YFSETQ. This CDR3 is built from 14 residues. V lost 4 bases and J 0 bases, leaving 10 bases between the germline ends. CDR3 DNA: TGCGCCAGCAGCCCCTCGAGGGTGAACACTGAAGCTTTCTTT. This sequence encodes CASSPSRVNTEAFF.

At least ten counts were recorded for this clonotype. The rearrangement joins TRBV25-1 to TRBJ2-7; 9 bases map to TRBD1. The V and J ends lost 4 bases and 3 bases, in that order; junction bases with no gene match: 10. Germline-derived CDR1 and CDR2 are MGHDK and SYGVNS. The CDR3 is made up of 16 amino acids. The CDR3 loop reads CASSGSTGQGFYEQYF. The CDR3 nucleotides are TGTGCCAGCAGTGGTTCGACGGGACAGGGCTTCTACGAGCAGTACTTC.

In DNA form, the CDR3 reads TGTGCCACCAGCAGACAGGGGCAGGGAGGCTCTGGGGCCAACGTCCTGACTTTC. The encoded protein is CATSRQGQGGSGANVLTF. The chain links TRBV15 to TRBJ2-6, with D perhaps given as TRBD1 or TRBD2 (6 bases each). V was cut by 2 bases and J by 0 bases, with 14 bases left in between. From germline, CDR1 is LNHNV and CDR2 YYDKDF (reference sequence). The CDR3 has 18 amino acids.

The chain couples TRBV9 to TRBJ1-2; 9 positions agree with TRBD1. The CDR3 is 14 residues long. Germline CDR1 and CDR2: SGDLS and YYNGEE. With V trimmed by 3 bases and J by 8 bases, 8 bases remained unmatched. This CDR3 reads CASSAQGTGSGYTF. CDR3 nucleotide sequence: TGTGCCAGCAGCGCACAGGGGACAGGGTCCGGCTACACCTTC.

This clonotype has just a few counts. The gene calls are TRBV9 and TRBJ1-1; D is ambiguous. The CDR3 is 15 amino acids. V was clipped by 1 base and J by 3 bases, with 13 bases between them. Germline CDR1 reads SGDLS; CDR2 reads YYNGEE. The CDR3 region has the DNA TGTGCCAGCAGCGTAATTCCCAACGTTGACACTGAAGCTTTCTTT. It encodes CASSVIPNVDTEAFF.

This clonotype was picked up a small number of times. The chain couples TRBV4-1 to TRBJ2-7; TRBD2 aligns across 15 bases. CDR1 MGHRA and CDR2 YSYEKL come from the germline V gene. The length of the CDR3 is 18 residues. The junction had 11 bases not matched to a gene; V was cut back by 4 bases and J by 4 bases. The CDR3 DNA sequence: TGCGCCAGCAGCCTAAACCTCCTCGGGACTAGCGGGAGGTACGAGCAGTACTTC. Protein sequence: CASSLNLLGTSGRYEQYF.

This clonotype was seen many times. The rearrangement uses TRBV2 and TRBJ1-1; unclear D gene. The CDR3 length is 13 residues. V was clipped by 3 bases and J by 7 bases, with 12 bases between them. In germline, CDR1 is SNHLY, CDR2 FYNNEI. In DNA, the CDR3 is TGTGCCAGCAGTGATGACGGGGATAATGAAGCTTTCTTT. Amino acids: CASSDDGDNEAFF.

This clonotype was seen repeatedly, ten times or more. This chain joins TRBV7-9 and TRBJ2-5; 8 bases agree with TRBD1. Germline values: CDR1 SEHNR, CDR2 FQNEAQ (reference sequence). The CDR3 totals 14 residues. The junction had 7 bases not matched to a gene; V was cut back by 5 bases and J by 5 bases. Here the CDR3 reads CASSTTGEGETQYF. CDR3 DNA: TGTGCCAGCAGCACGACAGGGGAAGGGGAGACCCAGTACTTC.

This clonotype was recorded a few times. V usage is TRBV7-2 and J usage is TRBJ2-5, with D unresolved. CDR3 size: 14 residues. V lost 5 bases to trimming and J lost 2 bases, with 12 bases between them. Looked up from germline, CDR1 is SGHTA and CDR2 is FQGNSA. The CDR3 DNA is TGTGCCAGCAGCCGATCCGCCGGACAAGAGACCCAGTACTTC. It translates to CASSRSAGQETQYF.

CDR3 coding DNA: TGTGCCACCGACAGGCTCTATGGCTACACCTTC. Its protein is CATDRLYGYTF. The V gene is TRBV25-1, the J gene TRBJ1-2, with D possibly TRBD1 on 6 matching bases. CDR3 length: 11 residues. Germline lookup yields CDR1 MGHDK and CDR2 SYGVNS. Trimming cost V 10 bases and J 4 bases, with 10 bases left between them.

This rearrangement joins TRBV10-3 to TRBJ2-1, with no clear D. This CDR3 region has 11 residues. CDR1 and CDR2 (germline): ENHRY, SYGVKD. V lost 7 bases to trimming and J lost 6 bases, with 7 bases between them. The CDR3 spells CAIMKGNEQFF. CDR3 DNA sequence: TGTGCCATCATGAAAGGCAATGAGCAGTTCTTC.

This clonotype was counted between two and nine times. The chain uses TRBV12-3 or TRBV12-4 and TRBJ2-6; TRBD1 aligns across 9 bases. This CDR3 has 16 amino acids. Trimming removed 5 bases from V and 0 bases from J; junction bases left unmatched: 2. The CDR3 DNA follows: TGTGCCAGCAGTCGGACAGGGGCCTCTGGGGCCAACGTCCTGACTTTC. It is translated as CASSRTGASGANVLTF.